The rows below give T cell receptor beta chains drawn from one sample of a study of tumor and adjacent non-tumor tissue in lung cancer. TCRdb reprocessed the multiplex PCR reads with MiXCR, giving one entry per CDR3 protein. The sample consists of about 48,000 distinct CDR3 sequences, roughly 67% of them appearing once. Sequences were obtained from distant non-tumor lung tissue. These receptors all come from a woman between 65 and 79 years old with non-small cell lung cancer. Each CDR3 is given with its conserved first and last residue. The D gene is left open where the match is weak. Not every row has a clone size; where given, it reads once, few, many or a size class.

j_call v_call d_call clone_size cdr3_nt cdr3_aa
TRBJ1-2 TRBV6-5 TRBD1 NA TGTCCCAGCAGACGCGACAGTCCGACAGGGTCCTATGGCTACACCTTC CPSRRDSPTGSYGYTF
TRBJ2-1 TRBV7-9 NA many TGTGCCAGCAGCCCCATCGGTGGAGAGCAGTTCTTC CASSPIGGEQFF
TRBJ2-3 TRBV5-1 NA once TGCGTCAGCAGCCCTAGGAGCGGAAGTAGCACAGATACGCAGTATTTT CVSSPRSGSSTDTQYF
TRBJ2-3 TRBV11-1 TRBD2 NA TGTGCCAGCAGCAATAACGGACTAGCGGGGGGCAGTACGCAGTATTTT CASSNNGLAGGSTQYF
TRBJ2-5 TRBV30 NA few TGTGCCTGGATGGATCCGGCCGGGACCCAGTACTTC CAWMDPAGTQYF
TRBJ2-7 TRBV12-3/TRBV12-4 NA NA TGTGCCAGCAGCGCCGAGGGCAGCCCATCCTACGAGCAGTACTTC CASSAEGSPSYEQYF
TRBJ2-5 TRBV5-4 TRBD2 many TGTGCCAGCAGCGTGACTAGCGGAGAGACCCAGTACTTC CASSVTSGETQYF
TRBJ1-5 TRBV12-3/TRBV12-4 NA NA TGTGCCATCAGTTTAGGGGGACGGGGCCAGCCCCAGCATTTT CAISLGGRGQPQHF
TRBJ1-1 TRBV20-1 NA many TGCAGTGCTAGTCACAGGCCTAAGTTAATGAACACTGAAGCTTTCTTT CSASHRPKLMNTEAFF
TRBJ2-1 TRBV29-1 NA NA TGCAGCGTGGAACCGGAGGTGACCGCGGAGGGGTGGCAACTCTTC CSVEPEVTAEGWQLF
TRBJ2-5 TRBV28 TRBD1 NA TGCGCCAGCAGCCCCCGACAGGGGGCGGTTTCAGGGACCCAGTACTTC CASSPRQGAVSGTQYF
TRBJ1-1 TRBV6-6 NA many TGTGCCAGCAGTTACAAGTGGGACGGCAATGAAGCTTTCTTT CASSYKWDGNEAFF
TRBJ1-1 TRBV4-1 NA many TGCGCCAGCAGCCAAGATCCCAGGGCTTACACTGAAGCTTTCTTT CASSQDPRAYTEAFF
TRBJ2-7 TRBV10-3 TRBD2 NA TGTGCTATCTGTGAGGAGACTAGCGGTTCCTACGAGCAGTACTTC CAICEETSGSYEQYF
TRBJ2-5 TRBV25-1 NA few TGTGCCAGCAGTGCTTTAGGGAACCAAGAGACCCAGTACTTC CASSALGNQETQYF
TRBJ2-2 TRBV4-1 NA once TGCGCCAGCAGCCTGCAAGCGGGACAGGATGACACCGGGGAGCTGTTTTTT CASSLQAGQDDTGELFF
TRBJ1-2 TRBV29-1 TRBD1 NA TGCAGCGTTCAACGACAGGGGCAGTACTATGGTCACACCTTC CSVQRQGQYYGHTF
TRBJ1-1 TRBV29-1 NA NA TGCAGCCTTCCCCCGGGGAGTAACACTGAAACTTTCTTT CSLPPGSNTETFF
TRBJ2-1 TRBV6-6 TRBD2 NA TGTGCCAGCAGTTATCCCACTCGTATCATAGCGGGATACTCCTATAATGAGCAGTTCTTC CASSYPTRIIAGYSYNEQFF
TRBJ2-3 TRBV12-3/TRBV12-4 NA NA TGTGTCAGCACCGGGCTCGCGGGTACGCAGTATTTT CVSTGLAGTQYF
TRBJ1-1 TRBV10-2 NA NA TGCGCTAACAGTGAGTGGAGCACTCTGAACACTGAGGCTTTCTTT CANSEWSTLNTEAFF
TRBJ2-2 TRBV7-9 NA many TGTGCCAGCAGCTCCATAGGCGGGGAGCTGTTTTTT CASSSIGGELFF
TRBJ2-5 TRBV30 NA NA TGTGCCTGGAGTATGGCCCAAGAGACCCAGTACTTC CAWSMAQETQYF
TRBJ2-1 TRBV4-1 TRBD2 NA TGCGCCAGCAACTCCGAGACTAGCGGGAGGGAAGGTAGTGTGCAGTTCTTC CASNSETSGREGSVQFF
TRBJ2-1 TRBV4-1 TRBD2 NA TGCGCCAACAGCCCAAGGACTAGCGGGCGTAACAATGAGCAGTTCTTC CANSPRTSGRNNEQFF
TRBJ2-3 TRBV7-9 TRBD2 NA TGTGCCGCCATGTCGGGAGGTGTGGATACGCAGTATTTT CAAMSGGVDTQYF
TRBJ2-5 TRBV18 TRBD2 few TGTGCCAGCTCGCCAGCGGGAGTATCGGAGACCCAGTACTTC CASSPAGVSETQYF
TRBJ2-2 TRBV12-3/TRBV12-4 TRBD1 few TGCGCCAGCAGCAAATCCCCGGGACAGGGGGACACCCGGGAGCTGTTTTTT CASSKSPGQGDTRELFF
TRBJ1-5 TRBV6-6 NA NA TGTGCCAGCAGTTACGCCACAGATAATCGGCCCCAGCATTTT CASSYATDNRPQHF
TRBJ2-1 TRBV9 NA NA TGTGCCAGCAGCGTAGGACGGGAGCATCCCTACAATGAGGAGTTCTTC CASSVGREHPYNEEFF
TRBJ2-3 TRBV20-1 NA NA TGCAATGCTAGGGATGGTAAAACAGATACGCAGTATTTT CNARDGKTDTQYF
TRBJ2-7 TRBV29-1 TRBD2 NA TGCAGCGTTGAAATCAGCGGGGGCGACGGGCAGTACTTC CSVEISGGDGQYF
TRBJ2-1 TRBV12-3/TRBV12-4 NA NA TGTGCCAGCACCTACAGACAGGCTGTCAATGAGCTGTTCTTC CASTYRQAVNELFF
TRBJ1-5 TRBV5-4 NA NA TGTGCCAGCAGCTTGGGGGAGCGTGGGAGCAATCAGCCCCTGCATTTT CASSLGERGSNQPLHF
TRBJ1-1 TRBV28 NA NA TGTGCCAGCAGCGGTCGGGGAACTGAAGCATTCTTT CASSGRGTEAFF
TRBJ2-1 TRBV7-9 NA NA TGTGCTAACAGTCAGTCGGTCTACGATGAGCAGTTCTTC CANSQSVYDEQFF
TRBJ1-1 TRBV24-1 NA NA TGTACCACCAGTGCCCCGATAGGGGACCTGAACACTGAAGTTTTCTTT CTTSAPIGDLNTEVFF
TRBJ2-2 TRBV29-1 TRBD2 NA TGCAGCGTTGTTTTTCGGGAGGGGGAGAACACCGGGGAACTGTTTTTT CSVVFREGENTGELFF
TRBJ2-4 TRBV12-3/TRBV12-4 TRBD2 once TGTGCCAGAAGTTCCGCGGGAGGGCCAATCAAAAACATTCAGTACTTC CARSSAGGPIKNIQYF
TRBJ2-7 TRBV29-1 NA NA TGTAGCGCACAAACCCAGCGCGGTACATCCGAGAAGTACTTC CSAQTQRGTSEKYF
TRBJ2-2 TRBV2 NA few TGTGCCAGCAGTTTCCGACTAGTTTCGGACACCGGGGAGCTGTTTTTT CASSFRLVSDTGELFF
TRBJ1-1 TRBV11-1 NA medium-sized TGTGCCAGCAGATTGGGACGGGAGAACACTGAAGCTTTCTTT CASRLGRENTEAFF
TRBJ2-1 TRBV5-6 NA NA TGTACCAGCAGTTTGGGACCCCAGGAAGAGGATGAGCATTTCTTC CTSSLGPQEEDEHFF
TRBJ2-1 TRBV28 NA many TGTGCCAGCAGAGCTTTCGGGAGTGGCAATGAGCAGTTCTTC CASRAFGSGNEQFF
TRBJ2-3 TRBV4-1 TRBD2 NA TGCGCCTGCAGCCAAGAGACTAGCGGGAGGTCAGTTACACATACGCAGTATTTT CACSQETSGRSVTHTQYF
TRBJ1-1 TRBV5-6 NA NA NA CASSFRWGAGAFF
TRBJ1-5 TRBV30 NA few TGTGCCTGGAGTTCCGCTAAAGATCAGCCCCAGCATTTT CAWSSAKDQPQHF
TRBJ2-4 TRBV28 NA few TGTGCCTGCAGTTTAAGGTTGAGCCGGGACATTCAGTACTTC CACSLRLSRDIQYF
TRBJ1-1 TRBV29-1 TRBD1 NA TGCAGTGTGAAAAAGGGGGCCGACACTAAAGCTTTCTTT CSVKKGADTKAFF
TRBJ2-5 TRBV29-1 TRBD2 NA TGCAGCGTTTTGGAACTAGCGGGCCTCGATGGATTCCAAAAGACCCAGTACTTC CSVLELAGLDGFQKTQYF
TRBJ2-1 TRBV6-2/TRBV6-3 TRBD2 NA TGTGCCAGCAGATCCTTGCCCCTAGCGGGAGTTAGAAATAAGCAGTTCTTC CASRSLPLAGVRNKQFF
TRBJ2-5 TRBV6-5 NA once TGTTCCAGCAGTAACCCCACGGGAGAAGGAAAAGAGACCCAGTATTTC CSSSNPTGEGKETQYF
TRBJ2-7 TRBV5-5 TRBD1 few TGTGCCAGTAGCTTACGGACAGGCTCCTACGAGCAGCACTTC CASSLRTGSYEQHF
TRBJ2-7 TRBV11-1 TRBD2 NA TGTGCCAACAGCTTGACAAGCGGGGGTTACGAGCAGTACTTC CANSLTSGGYEQYF
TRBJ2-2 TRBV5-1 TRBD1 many TGCGCCAGCAGCCTGAGACAGGGTGGCAACACCGGGGAGCTGTTTTTT CASSLRQGGNTGELFF
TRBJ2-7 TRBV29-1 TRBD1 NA TGCGGCATTGAAGTTCTCCCACAGGGGAGCTCCTACGAGCAGTACTTC CGIEVLPQGSSYEQYF
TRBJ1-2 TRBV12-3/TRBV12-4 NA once TGTGCCTGCAGTCTATCCGGGGTTTGGGGCTACACCTTC CACSLSGVWGYTF
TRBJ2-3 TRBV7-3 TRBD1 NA TGTGCCAACAGCCGCAGGACAGGGGGTCCAGATACGCAGTATTTT CANSRRTGGPDTQYF
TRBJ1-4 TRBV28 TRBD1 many TGTGCCAGCAGTTTGGACAGGGGGCGCGTTCTTCTGTTTTTT CASSLDRGRVLLFF